Below are 22 T cell receptor beta chains sequenced from a single sample in a study of technical replicates of blood from several donors. The assay was immunoSEQ multiplex PCR, and TCRdb's table has in-frame clones only and misses some. The sample shows 60,000 or so clones, 87% of them seen only once. Sequenced input: PBMCs. The receptors derive from a human donor in good health. Some clones in this sample may be carry-over from other donors' samples.

This clone was counted a single time. J is TRBJ2-3 and V is TRBV7-9, with 12 bases identical to TRBD2. The CDR3 is 15 residues long. In germline, CDR1 is SEHNR, CDR2 FQNEAQ (reference sequence). V was clipped by 5 bases and J by 4 bases; unmatched bases: 4. The CDR3 nucleotides read TGTGCCAGCAGCCTGACTAGCGGGAGCGCAGATACGCAGTATTTT. It encodes CASSLTSGSADTQYF. The variable domain in full, completed from reference TRBV7-9 and TRBJ2-3, reads DTGVSQNPRHKITKRGQNVTFRCDPISEHNRLYWYRQTLGQGPEFLTYFQNEAQLEKSRLLSDRFSAERPKGSFSTLEIQRTEQGDSAMYLCASSLTSGSADTQYFGPGTRLTVL.

The V and J genes are TRBV5-1 and TRBJ2-1, with 8 bases fitting TRBD1. The CDR3 has 12 residues. Germline V CDR1 and CDR2: SGHRS, YFSETQ. With V trimmed by 1 base and J by 12 bases, 3 bases remained unmatched. Here the CDR3 reads CASSLIGTGQFF. In nucleotides, the CDR3 is TGCGCCAGCAGCTTGATCGGGACAGGGCAGTTCTTC.

The chain links TRBV4-2 to TRBJ2-1; 8 bases are a match to TRBD2. Germline CDR1 and CDR2: LGHNA and YNFKEQ. This CDR3 is 14 amino acids long. V trimming: 4 bases; J trimming: 10 bases; junction bases outside the gene matches: 9. CDR3 amino acids: CASSPSGTSGEQFF. CDR3 in DNA: TGTGCCAGCAGCCCCTCCGGGACTAGTGGGGAGCAGTTCTTC.

This clone was found once. The J gene is TRBJ1-2, the V gene TRBV6-4, with D tentatively TRBD1 (6 bases). V lost 0 bases and J 4 bases, leaving 15 bases between the germline ends. The germline V gene has CDR1 MRHNA and CDR2 SNTAGT. This CDR3 has 16 residues. This chain's CDR3 is CASSDSGGRGIYGYTF. DNA of the CDR3: TGTGCCAGCAGTGACTCAGGAGGCAGGGGTATCTATGGCTACACCTTC.

V is TRBV11-1 and J is TRBJ2-5; the match to TRBD1 covers 7 bases. From germline, CDR1 is SGHAT and CDR2 FQDESV (reference sequence). V was clipped by 5 bases and J by 5 bases; unmatched bases: 5. The CDR3 is 13 amino acids. In nucleotides, the CDR3 is TGTGCCAGCAGCCCTGACAGGGAGGAGACCCAGTACTTC. Translated: CASSPDREETQYF. Full variable domain (rest looked up from reference TRBV11-1 and TRBJ2-5): EAEVAQSPRYKITEKSQAVAFWCDPISGHATLYWYRQILGQGPELLVQFQDESVVDDSQLPKDRFSAERLKGVDSTLKIQPAELGDSAMYLCASSPDREETQYFGPGTRLLVL.

The table lists this clone with a count of one. This chain connects TRBV7-2 to TRBJ2-3; 15 positions match TRBD2. Trimming cost V 5 bases and J 1 base; bases outside gene matches: 4. The CDR3 has 17 residues. Germline CDR1 reads SGHTA; CDR2 reads FQGNSA. The CDR3 here is CASSTRTSGRGTDTQYF. DNA for the CDR3: TGTGCCAGCAGCACGAGGACTAGCGGGAGGGGCACAGATACGCAGTATTTT.

The rearrangement links TRBV5-1 to TRBJ1-2; 8 bases map to TRBD1. The CDR3 sequence is 15 residues long. Trimming removed 2 bases from V and 8 bases from J; junction bases left unmatched: 11. Germline assignment: CDR1 SGHRS and CDR2 YFSETQ. CDR3 in DNA: TGCGCCAGCAGCTTCGGGACAGGTTCTTTTTCGGGCTACACCTTC. Translated: CASSFGTGSFSGYTF.

The rearrangement uses TRBV10-3 and TRBJ1-4, with TRBD1 matching over 9 bases. CDR1 is ENHRY, CDR2 SYGVKD, per germline. V lost 10 bases and J lost 5; bases outside the gene matches: 2. This CDR3 contains 12 residues. This CDR3 reads CATGQGNEKLFF. The CDR3 DNA reads as TGTGCCACCGGACAGGGGAATGAAAAACTGTTTTTT.

This clone has just one count. The chain recombines TRBV6-5 with TRBJ2-7, with 10 nucleotides matching TRBD1. Germline V CDR1 and CDR2: MNHEY, SVGAGI. The junction had 6 bases not matched to a gene; V was cut back by 6 bases and J by 4 bases. The length of the CDR3 is 14 residues. The CDR3: CASRTRTGGYEQYF. CDR3 DNA sequence: TGTGCCAGCAGAACGAGGACAGGGGGATACGAGCAGTACTTC.

This rearrangement joins TRBV9 to TRBJ2-7, with D perhaps matching TRBD1 (6 bases). V dropped 5 bases and J dropped 4 bases, with 22 bases sitting between them. Germline CDR1 is SGDLS and CDR2 is YYNGEE. The CDR3 loop spans 16 amino acids. Here the CDR3 DNA reads TGTGCCAGCAGACCGGGACAACTCTCTGGGGGATACGAGCAGTACTTC. Its protein product is CASRPGQLSGGYEQYF.

The chain is built from TRBV18 and TRBJ1-5, with D perhaps matching TRBD1 (6 bases). From germline, CDR1 is KGHSH and CDR2 LQKENI. CDR3 length equals 13 residues. V lost 6 bases, J lost 4 bases, and 10 bases lay in between. The CDR3 region is CASSPDRNQPQHF. The CDR3 nucleotides are TGTGCCAGCTCGCCAGACAGGAATCAGCCCCAGCATTTT.

The chain has TRBV11-1 and TRBJ2-7, with a weak D call TRBD2 (6 bases). This CDR3 contains 16 residues. V lost 8 bases and J lost 5, with 25 bases in between. CDR1 SGHAT and CDR2 FQDESV come from the germline V gene (reference sequence). In nucleotides, the CDR3 is TGTGCCAGCTCGATGGGCCTGGGGGGAGTCTTCGACGAGCAGTACTTC. It translates to CASSMGLGGVFDEQYF.

The rearrangement links TRBV27 to TRBJ1-2; D perhaps matches TRBD1 (6 bases). The germline V gene encodes CDR1 MNHEY and CDR2 SMNVEV (reference sequence). Deletions cut 8 bases from V and 5 bases from J, with 12 bases between. This CDR3 region has 12 residues. In DNA form, the CDR3 reads TGTGCCAGCGGAAACAGGGTTTATGGCTACACCTTC. Protein product: CASGNRVYGYTF.

The chain employs TRBV7-2 and TRBJ1-5; no firm D call. This CDR3 is 14 amino acids long. Germline V gene data show CDR1 as SGHTA and CDR2 as FQGNSA. Trimming pared 5 bases from V and 0 bases from J, leaving 8 bases between. The CDR3 DNA reads as TGTGCCAGCAGCCCGGGTACTAGCAATCAGCCCCAGCATTTT. Protein sequence: CASSPGTSNQPQHF. Using reference TRBV7-2 and TRBJ1-5 for the parts outside the CDR3, the full variable domain is GAGVSQSPSNKVTEKGKDVELRCDPISGHTALYWYRQSLGQGLEFLIYFQGNSAPDKSGLPSDRFSAERTGGSVSTLTIQRTQQEDSAVYLCASSPGTSNQPQHFGDGTRLSIL.

This clone was observed many times. The chain has TRBV4-3 and TRBJ2-6, with 8 positions matching TRBD1. J was trimmed by 0 bases and V by 2 bases; bases with no gene match: 3. The CDR3 has 17 residues. Germline lookup yields CDR1 LGHNA and CDR2 YSLEER. CDR3 region: CASSQQGANSGANVLTF. The CDR3 DNA reads TGCGCCAGCAGCCAACAGGGGGCCAACTCTGGGGCCAACGTCCTGACTTTC.

This rearrangement joins TRBV11-1 to TRBJ2-7, with a tentative D call TRBD2 (6 bases). Trimming cost V 3 bases and J 3 bases, with 18 bases left between them. The CDR3 covers 16 residues. CDR1 and CDR2 from the germline V gene are SGHAT and FQDESV (reference sequence). CDR3 coding DNA: TGTGCCAGCAGCTTTGGGCGGGGCCTCACCTTCTACGAGCAGTACTTC. The encoded protein is CASSFGRGLTFYEQYF. The full variable domain, rest sourced from reference TRBV11-1 and TRBJ2-7, is EAEVAQSPRYKITEKSQAVAFWCDPISGHATLYWYRQILGQGPELLVQFQDESVVDDSQLPKDRFSAERLKGVDSTLKIQPAELGDSAMYLCASSFGRGLTFYEQYFGPGTRLTVT.

The gene calls are TRBV5-1 and TRBJ1-3; weak D call: TRBD1 (5 bases). Germline values: CDR1 SGHRS, CDR2 YFSETQ. V lost 4 bases to trimming and J lost 0 bases, with 11 bases between them. The CDR3 extends over 15 amino acids. CDR3 bases: TGCGCCAGCAGCCAATACGGGGGCTCTGGAAACACCATATATTTT. Encoded protein: CASSQYGGSGNTIYF.

The chain is built from TRBV7-9 and TRBJ2-7; a possible D gene is TRBD1 (5 bases). V was trimmed by 1 base and J by 0 bases, leaving 10 bases between them. Germline loops: CDR1 SEHNR, CDR2 FQNEAQ (reference sequence). CDR3 length equals 15 residues. The CDR3: CASSLDDSSSYEQYF. In nucleotides, the CDR3 is TGTGCCAGCAGCTTAGACGACAGCAGCTCCTACGAGCAGTACTTC.

The chain recombines TRBV5-4 with TRBJ2-7; 10 bases are a match to TRBD2. Per germline, CDR1 SGHNT and CDR2 YYREEE (reference sequence). The J segment lost 5 bases and the V segment lost 3 bases, leaving 17 bases of the junction unmatched. The CDR3 has 18 amino acids. The CDR3 region is CASSWGGGLAGVINEQYF. The CDR3 nucleotides are TGTGCCAGCAGCTGGGGCGGGGGCCTAGCGGGAGTTATCAACGAGCAGTACTTC.

This chain joins TRBV5-4 and TRBJ1-2; 9 bases map to TRBD1. This CDR3 region has 15 residues. Per germline, CDR1 SGHNT and CDR2 YYREEE (reference sequence). J was trimmed by 6 bases and V by 4 bases; bases with no gene match: 10. The CDR3 here is CASSHMDRGWDGYTF. CDR3 nucleotides: TGTGCCAGCAGCCATATGGACAGGGGATGGGATGGCTACACCTTC.

This chain links TRBV29-1 with TRBJ1-1; D is perhaps TRBD1 (5 bases). Germline V gene data show CDR1 as SQVTM and CDR2 as ANQGSEA. This CDR3 is built from 14 residues. V lost 0 bases, J lost 9 bases, and 17 bases lay in between. The DNA of the CDR3 is TGCAGCGTTGAAGATGCCAGGGCCCCCAGGAAAGCTTTCTTT. Translating gives CSVEDARAPRKAFF. The full variable domain, its missing parts supplied by reference TRBV29-1 and TRBJ1-1, is SAVISQKPSRDICQRGTSLTIQCQVDSQVTMMFWYRQQPGQSLTLIATANQGSEATYESGFVIDKFPISRPNLTFSTLTVSNMSPEDSSIYLCSVEDARAPRKAFFGQGTRLTVV.

The chain carries TRBV10-3 and TRBJ2-7, with 12 bases fitting TRBD2. The CDR3 sequence is 13 residues long. The J segment lost 4 bases and the V segment lost 6 bases, leaving 1 base of the junction unmatched. Per germline, CDR1 ENHRY and CDR2 SYGVKD. CDR3 sequence reads: CAIRTSGGYEQYF. CDR3 nucleotide sequence: TGTGCCATCAGAACTAGCGGGGGGTACGAGCAGTACTTC.